Following are 2 T cell receptor beta chains from one sample sequenced in a study of blood T cell repertoires in COVID-19. The repertoire was sequenced with immunoSEQ multiplex PCR; TCRdb's copy has only in-frame clones and lacks some. The top ten hold roughly 7.9% of the sample, which has 25,000 to 30,000 clones, about nine tenths seen once. The specimen sequenced was peripheral blood. The origin of the receptors is a man between 65 and 79 years old with active or convalescent COVID-19.

This sequence joins TRBV7-3 and TRBJ2-1; TRBD1 might be the D (5 bases). V dropped 4 bases and J dropped 9 bases, with 13 bases sitting between them. This CDR3 contains 13 residues. Germline loops: CDR1 SGHTA, CDR2 FQGTGA. DNA of the CDR3: TGTGCCAGCAGCTCCCAGGGTTACGGTGAGCAGTTCTTC. Residues: CASSSQGYGEQFF.

CDR3 sequence reads: CASRPGGANVLTF. The CDR3 DNA reads TGTGCCAGCAGGCCGGGGGGGGCCAACGTCCTGACTTTC. The J gene is TRBJ2-6, the V gene TRBV6-5; D is perhaps TRBD2 (5 bases). The germline V gene encodes CDR1 MNHEY and CDR2 SVGAGI. Between the trimmed V and J ends, which lost 6 bases and 4 bases, there was a span of 7 bases. This CDR3 is built from 13 residues.